Listed below are T cell receptor beta chains from one sample, sequenced in a study of metastatic and nonmetastatic thyroid tumors. Through MiXCR, TCRdb re-clonotyped the PCR reads. The sample holds about 19,000 clones; 37% are singletons and the top ten take under 30%. The source material was tumor tissue. These TCRs come from a female donor with papillary thyroid cancer or a benign thyroid nodule (not recorded which). Some clones in this sample may be carry-over from other donors' samples. Each CDR3 is given with its conserved first and last residue.

J,V,CDR3
TRBJ2-2,TRBV18,CASSPTGVADFTGELFF
TRBJ1-1,TRBV7-2,CASSLAPGATEAFF
TRBJ1-6,TRBV28,CASSFAKDINSPLHF
TRBJ1-2,TRBV6-1,CASSEEGILNYGYTF
TRBJ2-1,TRBV6-1,CASSAQGKDEQFF
TRBJ2-3,TRBV10-3,CAISERTGGTDTQYF
TRBJ1-6,TRBV4-1,CASSQNPGPKPLHF
TRBJ2-2,TRBV12-3/TRBV12-4,CASSTGTVNTGELFF
TRBJ2-1,TRBV6-1,CASSGAGQSNEQFF
TRBJ2-2,TRBV19,CASSQLAGITGELFF
TRBJ2-7,TRBV7-9,CASSLVASSYEQYF
TRBJ1-5,TRBV30,CAWSPNDNNQPQHF
TRBJ1-2,TRBV7-2,CASSLAAAANYGYTF
TRBJ2-7,TRBV28,CASSSTGTDSYEQYF
TRBJ2-3,TRBV6-4,CASSDGITDTQYF
TRBJ2-2,TRBV27,CASSLISTGGGSGELFF
TRBJ1-2,TRBV27,CASSPRGLHGGYTF
TRBJ2-6,TRBV27,CASTRQGASGANVLTF
TRBJ1-6,TRBV28,CASSLQGYNSPLHF
TRBJ2-3,TRBV6-1,CASSAPGTGGDTQYF
TRBJ1-2,TRBV20-1,CSATDRARILRDGYTF
TRBJ1-2,TRBV6-1,CASSGPQEGWEGYTF
TRBJ2-6,TRBV6-1,CASSEYEANVLTF
TRBJ2-2,TRBV6-1,CASSRTGETGELFF
TRBJ2-6,TRBV28,CASSAGANVLTF
TRBJ1-4,TRBV20-1,CSAQGAGEKLFF
TRBJ2-1,TRBV19,CASSVTGGGGNEQFF
TRBJ2-7,TRBV20-1,CSARATRKYEQYF
TRBJ1-2,TRBV12-3/TRBV12-4,CASTPPRVDYGYTF
TRBJ1-2,TRBV7-2,CASSLGQDYGYTF
TRBJ2-7,TRBV6-1,CASSSGGEQYF
TRBJ2-1,TRBV7-2,CASSPLAFEQFF
TRBJ2-1,TRBV6-1,CASGRRTAYNEQFF
TRBJ2-3,TRBV6-1,CASLRAGTSTDTQYF
TRBJ2-3,TRBV11-1,CASSLGGDTQYF
TRBJ2-2,TRBV11-2,CASSPRGPTNTGELFF
TRBJ2-2,TRBV6-4,CASSDSEGHTGELFF
TRBJ1-4,TRBV30,CAWAAGLNEKLFF
TRBJ1-3,TRBV30,CAWSVGSSGNTIYF
TRBJ2-7,TRBV28,CASKRVEQYF
TRBJ1-2,TRBV27,CASSLDSGRLLGYTF
TRBJ2-7,TRBV7-2,CASSLVLPGSYEQYF
TRBJ2-2,TRBV3-1,CASSQGPTGELFF
TRBJ2-7,TRBV14,CASSQGRAYEQYF
TRBJ2-1,TRBV7-2,CASSLVRDNEQFF
TRBJ1-1,TRBV6-5,CASSYGGSNTEAFF
TRBJ2-2,TRBV28,CASTAHVGETGELFF
TRBJ1-6,TRBV6-2/TRBV6-3,CASSKRSPLHF